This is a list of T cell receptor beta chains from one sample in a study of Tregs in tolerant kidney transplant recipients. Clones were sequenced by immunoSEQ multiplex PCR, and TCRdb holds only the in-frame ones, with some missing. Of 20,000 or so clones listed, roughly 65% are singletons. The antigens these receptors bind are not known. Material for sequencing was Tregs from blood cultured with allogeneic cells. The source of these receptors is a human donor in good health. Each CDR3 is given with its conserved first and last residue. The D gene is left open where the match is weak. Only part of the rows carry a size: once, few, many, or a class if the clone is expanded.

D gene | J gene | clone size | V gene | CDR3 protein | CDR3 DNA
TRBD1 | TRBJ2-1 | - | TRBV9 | CASSPGEQGPYNEQFF | TGTGCCAGCAGCCCAGGCGAACAGGGGCCGTACAATGAGCAGTTCTTC
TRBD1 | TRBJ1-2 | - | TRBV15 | CATSNRGFYGYTF | TGTGCCACCAGCAACAGGGGATTTTATGGCTACACCTTC
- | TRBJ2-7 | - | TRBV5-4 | CASSLDRYEQYF | TGTGCCAGCAGCCTTGACAGGTACGAGCAGTACTTC
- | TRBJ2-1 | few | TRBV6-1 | CASSDREARDEQFF | TGTGCCAGCAGTGACAGGGAGGCTAGGGATGAGCAGTTCTTC
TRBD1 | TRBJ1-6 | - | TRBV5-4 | CASSMSPGQGIGASPLHF | TGTGCCAGCAGCATGAGCCCGGGACAGGGGATCGGTGCTTCACCCCTCCACTTT
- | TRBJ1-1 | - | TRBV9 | CASSVASTVNTEAFF | TGTGCCAGCAGCGTAGCTTCGACGGTGAACACTGAAGCTTTCTTT
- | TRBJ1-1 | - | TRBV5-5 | CASSLSNTEAFF | TGTGCCAGCAGCCTTTCCAACACTGAAGCTTTCTTT
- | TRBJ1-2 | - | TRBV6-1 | CASRLYSGAGYGYTF | TGTGCCAGCAGATTATACTCTGGGGCCGGCTATGGCTACACCTTC
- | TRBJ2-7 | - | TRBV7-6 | CASSFLGQGEQYF | TGTGCCAGCAGCTTTCTGGGTCAGGGCGAGCAGTACTTC
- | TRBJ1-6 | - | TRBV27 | CASSFAGRTPLHF | TGTGCCAGCAGTTTCGCAGGACGGACACCCCTCCACTTT
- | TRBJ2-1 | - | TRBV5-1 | CASSLARLDEQFF | TGCGCCAGCAGCTTGGCCAGGCTCGATGAGCAGTTCTTC
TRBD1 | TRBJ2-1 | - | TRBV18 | CASSPPTGGAKYNEQFF | TGTGCCAGCTCACCACCGACAGGGGGCGCGAAATACAATGAGCAGTTCTTC
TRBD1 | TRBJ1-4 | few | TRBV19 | CASSIPGGEKLFF | TGTGCCAGTAGTATTCCAGGGGGCGAAAAACTGTTTTTT
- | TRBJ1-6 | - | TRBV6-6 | CASSSWEDNSPLHF | TGTGCCAGCAGTTCTTGGGAAGATAATTCACCCCTCCACTTT
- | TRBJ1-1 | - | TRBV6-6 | CASSSQGRNTEAFF | TGTGCCAGCAGTTCCCAGGGACGGAACACTGAAGCTTTCTTT
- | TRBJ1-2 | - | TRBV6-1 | CATRNTGVSFGYTF | TGTGCCACCAGGAACACTGGGGTGTCGTTTGGCTACACCTTC
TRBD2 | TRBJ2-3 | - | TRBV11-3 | CASSLGLAGGGGKTDTQYF | TGTGCCAGCAGCTTGGGACTAGCGGGAGGCGGTGGGAAGACAGATACGCAGTATTTT
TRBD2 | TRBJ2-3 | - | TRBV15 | CATSRDLADRTDTQYF | TGTGCCACCAGCAGAGATCTAGCGGACCGCACAGATACGCAGTATTTT
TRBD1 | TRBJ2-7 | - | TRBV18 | CASSPGQGTYEQYF | TGTGCCAGCTCACCGGGACAGGGTACCTACGAGCAGTACTTC
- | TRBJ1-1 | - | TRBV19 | CASSKGDRPNTEAFF | TGTGCCAGTAGTAAGGGAGACAGGCCGAACACTGAAGCTTTCTTT
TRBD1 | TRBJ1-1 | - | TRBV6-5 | CASSYEFTGGTEAFF | TGTGCCAGCAGTTACGAATTCACAGGGGGCACTGAAGCTTTCTTT
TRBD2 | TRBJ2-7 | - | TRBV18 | CASSGLAGGGYEQYF | TGTGCCAGCTCGGGACTAGCGGGAGGAGGCTACGAGCAGTACTTC